The entry below gives a single T cell receptor (beta chain) sequence along with its context. There is no known antigen for this receptor. No qualities accompany the bases; no much larger clone lies one base away. Library preparation was by the immunoSEQ multiplex PCR assay. This immuneACCESS table, as held by TCRdb, lists in-frame sequences with V and J called but not all clones. Of the missing ones, under half trace to an unresolved V gene in checked studies; the others have no known cause. In all, the sample holds 45,000 to 60,000 clones, and approximately 80% of those were seen once. 9.5% to 13% of the sample lies in the top ten. This sample was included in a study of control samples from healthy donors and cancer patients (dated by TCRdb to about 2020). Looking up the germline V gene (reference sequence) yields CDR1 SEHNR and CDR2 FQNEAQ. The CDR3 contains 15 residues, cysteine and phenylalanine counted. Only the CDR3 part of the read is kept: 45 bases, read in frame from the first base. Deletion took 1 base off V and 2 bases off J, with a span of 9 bases between the germline ends.

The sample comprised blood. This clonotype was obtained from a man in his 70s in good health. This receptor chain uses TRBV7-9 and TRBJ2-1; the D region possibly corresponds to TRBD2 (5 bases align). The DNA sequence is TGTGCCAGCAGCTTAGGAGGGAATACCTACAATGAGCAGTTCTTC. It encodes CASSLGGNTYNEQFF.